This TCR beta chain was captured by sequencing in a study of T cell responses to AZD1222 COVID-19 vaccine. Turning to the study itself: Second-dose schedules of about 4 or about 12 weeks were combined.

Remarks on this clone: Its antigen is unidentified.

Broader study findings: Mostly white British, mostly female donors; authors suggested clonal diversity may be underestimated. Rises in breadth and depth of Spike-specific TCRs came after two AZD1222 doses.

Trimming took 3 bases from V and 4 from J; bases not matched to a gene: 5. This CDR3 region has 14 residues. Per germline, CDR1 SQVTM and CDR2 ANQGSEA. The data were produced by immunoSEQ multiplex PCR, yet TCRdb's version contains in-frame clones alone and is incomplete. Of 150,000 to 200,000 clones listed, about 89% were seen once; the top ten hold approximately 1.8%. This sequence was found in an adult in good health. The chain employs TRBV29-1 and TRBJ1-2, with TRBD1 matching over 10 bases. Source: peripheral blood, taken on day 0 of AZD1222 vaccination. The CDR3, as DNA: TGCAGCGTTGAGACAGGGGGCGCGGGCTATGGCTACACCTTC. Its translation is CSVETGGAGYGYTF.